Shown below are 6 T cell receptor beta chains from a single sample sequenced in a study of blood T cell repertoires in COVID-19. Assay used: immunoSEQ multiplex PCR; TCRdb lists only in-frame clones, some missing. The table lists some 220,000 clones, about 90% of them singletons, with approximately 2.8% in the top ten. The sequencing input was PBMCs or T cells enriched from blood (not recorded which). Receptors were obtained from a woman aged 50 to 65 in a cohort exposed to, infected with or recovered from COVID-19 (not recorded which).

The chain joins TRBV7-2 to TRBJ1-5; 9 bases map to TRBD1. Germline V lookup: CDR1 SGHTA, CDR2 FQGNSA. Unmatched junction bases numbered 11, after V lost 3 bases and J lost 5 bases. The CDR3 runs 17 residues. The CDR3 sequence: CASSLGQGAALYQPQHF. The CDR3 coding sequence is TGTGCCAGCAGCTTGGGACAGGGTGCCGCCCTATATCAGCCCCAGCATTTT.

The chain uses TRBV5-6 and TRBJ2-1; 7 nucleotides match TRBD2. Trimming at V came to 0 bases and at J to 4 bases, leaving 7 bases not matched to a gene. The CDR3 extends over 16 amino acids. Germline CDR1 and CDR2: SGHDT and YYEEEE. This CDR3 reads CASSLDRLAEYNEQFF. CDR3 DNA: TGTGCCAGCAGCTTGGATCGGCTAGCGGAGTACAATGAGCAGTTCTTC.

The CDR3 nucleotides read TGTGCCAGCAGCAGATCTAGCGGGGGCGAAGAGACCCAGTACTTC. This gives the protein CASSRSSGGEETQYF. This chain uses TRBV7-2 with TRBJ2-5; 10 bases align to TRBD2. CDR1 is SGHTA, CDR2 FQGNSA, per germline. The CDR3 spans 15 residues. J lost 3 bases, V lost 5 bases, and 6 bases had no gene match.

The V and J genes are TRBV7-3 and TRBJ2-2, with 7 bases fitting TRBD1. Per the germline V gene, CDR1 is SGHTA and CDR2 is FQGTGA. V trimming: 5 bases; J trimming: 0 bases; junction bases outside the gene matches: 6. This CDR3 has 16 residues. Here the CDR3 reads CASSPPRGPNTGELFF. The CDR3 DNA sequence: TGTGCCAGCAGCCCCCCGAGGGGGCCGAACACCGGGGAGCTGTTTTTT.

The V gene is TRBV5-4, the J gene TRBJ1-6, with D possibly matching TRBD1 (5 bases). Germline V gene lookup returns CDR1 SGHNT and CDR2 YYREEE (reference sequence). V was cut by 4 bases and J by 5 bases, with 16 bases left in between. CDR3 size: 16 residues. The CDR3 DNA sequence: TGTGCCAGCAGCGCCGTGGGGGGACGGAATAATTCACCCCTCCACTTT. Translation: CASSAVGGRNNSPLHF.

V is TRBV30 and J is TRBJ1-5, with TRBD1 as a possible D gene (6 bases). V gave up 1 base and J gave up 0 bases, with 13 bases separating them. The CDR3 length is 16 residues. The germline CDR1 and CDR2 sequences are GTSNPN and SVGIG (reference sequence). The DNA of the CDR3 is TGTGCCTGGAGTGAGGGGGGGCCAGGTAGCAATCAGCCCCAGCATTTT. This gives the protein CAWSEGGPGSNQPQHF.